This T cell receptor (beta chain) was identified during a study of blood T cell repertoires in COVID-19. Assay: immunoSEQ multiplex PCR; the TCRdb copy retains only in-frame clones and omits some. Among about 300,000 clones listed, about four fifths were seen once. The source is a woman in her forties or fifties with acute or convalescent COVID-19. The sequencing sample was made of peripheral blood.

CDR3 sequence: CASSLGQGRITGELFF. The CDR3 region has the DNA TGTGCCAGCAGCTTAGGCCAGGGGCGAATCACCGGGGAGCTGTTTTTT. The V call is TRBV13, the J call TRBJ2-2, with D possibly being TRBD1 (6 bases). The CDR3 is made up of 16 amino acids. The V gene lost 0 bases and the J gene lost 4 bases, with 12 bases spanning the gap. CDR1 is PRHDT, CDR2 FYEKMQ, per germline (reference sequence).